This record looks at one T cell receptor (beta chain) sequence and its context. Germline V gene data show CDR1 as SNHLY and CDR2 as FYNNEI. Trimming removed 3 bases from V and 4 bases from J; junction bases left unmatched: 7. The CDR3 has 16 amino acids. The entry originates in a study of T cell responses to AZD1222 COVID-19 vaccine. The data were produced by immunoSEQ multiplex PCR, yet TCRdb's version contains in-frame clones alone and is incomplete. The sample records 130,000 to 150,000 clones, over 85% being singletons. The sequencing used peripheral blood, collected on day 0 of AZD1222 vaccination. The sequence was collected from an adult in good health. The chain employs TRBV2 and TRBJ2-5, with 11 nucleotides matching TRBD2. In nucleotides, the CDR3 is TGTGCCAGCAGTGAGATCCCCCTAGCGGGAGGAGAGACCCAGTACTTC. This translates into CASSEIPLAGGETQYF. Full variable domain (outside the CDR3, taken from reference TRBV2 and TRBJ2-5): EPEVTQTPSHQVTQMGQEVILRCVPISNHLYFYWYRQILGQKVEFLVSFYNNEISEKSEIFDDQFSVERPDGSNFTLKIRSTKLEDSAMYFCASSEIPLAGGETQYFGPGTRLLVL.